A single sample is the source of the 16 T cell receptor beta chains below, sequenced in a study of T cell responses to AZD1222 COVID-19 vaccine. Clones were read by immunoSEQ multiplex PCR, and TCRdb kept only the in-frame ones, dropping some. The sample includes around 140,000 clones, about 93% of them seen just once. The starting material was peripheral blood, obtained on day 0 of AZD1222 vaccination. Receptor source: an adult in good health.

This chain connects TRBV7-8 to TRBJ1-2; D gene ambiguous. Germline V gene sequence: CDR1 SGHVS, CDR2 FQNEAQ. The CDR3 spans 14 residues. V lost 6 bases and J lost 5, with 16 bases in between. This CDR3 is CASSPQSAGYGYTF. The CDR3 DNA is TGTGCCAGCAGTCCCCAGTCGGCAGGATATGGCTACACCTTC.

The chain employs TRBV4-1 and TRBJ2-7; 8 bases fit TRBD1. The CDR3 runs 15 residues. Looked up from germline, CDR1 is MGHRA and CDR2 is YSYEKL. Trimming cost V 3 bases and J 4 bases; bases outside gene matches: 8. The CDR3 loop reads CASSHGQGLLYEQYF. The CDR3 DNA reads TGCGCCAGCAGCCATGGACAGGGTCTACTGTACGAGCAGTACTTC.

The chain is built from TRBV30 and TRBJ2-1, with a weak D call TRBD1 (5 bases). Looked up from germline, CDR1 is GTSNPN and CDR2 is SVGIG (reference sequence). This CDR3 comprises 14 residues. Trimming stripped 0 bases from V and 5 bases from J, with 11 bases between. CDR3 DNA sequence: TGTGCCTGGAGTGTACTCCCGACAGACAATGAGCAGTTCTTC. Residues: CAWSVLPTDNEQFF.

About this clone itself: A much larger clone differs from this one at a single base, so this may be a read error. Other DNA sequences in this sample translate to the same CDR3. The chain recombines TRBV14 with TRBJ1-1, with D possibly matching TRBD1 (5 bases). Germline assignment: CDR1 SGHDN and CDR2 FVKESK. The CDR3 is 15 amino acids. CDR3 in amino acids: CASNPAQGGFTEAFF. CDR3 in DNA: TGTGCCAGCAACCCGGCGCAGGGAGGGTTCACTGAAGCTTTTTTT.

This clone was counted a single time. The V and J genes are TRBV9 and TRBJ1-3; TRBD1 aligns across 8 bases. Looked up from germline, CDR1 is SGDLS and CDR2 is YYNGEE. Unmatched junction bases numbered 5, after V lost 3 bases and J lost 3 bases. This CDR3 is 15 amino acids long. Written as DNA, the CDR3 is TGTGCCAGCAGCGGCATCGACAGGGGTGGAAACACCATATATTTT. This translates into CASSGIDRGGNTIYF.

This chain links TRBV7-2 with TRBJ1-2; maybe TRBD1 (5 bases). CDR3 length: 14 residues. The V gene's germline CDR1 is SGHTA and CDR2 FQGNSA. The ends were cut back, 5 bases at V and 8 bases at J, with 18 bases in the middle. CDR3 region: CASSGGDPRGGYTF. CDR3 DNA sequence: TGTGCCAGCAGCGGGGGGGACCCCCGAGGAGGCTACACCTTC.

Written as DNA, the CDR3 is TGTGCCACCAGTGACCCTACTCTAGCGAGTATGAACAATGAGCAGTTCTTC. As protein: CATSDPTLASMNNEQFF. The chain combines TRBV24-1 with TRBJ2-1, with D possibly matching TRBD2 (6 bases). Germline assignment: CDR1 KGHDR and CDR2 SFDVKD. This CDR3 spans 17 amino acids. Trimming pared 4 bases from V and 5 bases from J, leaving 20 bases between.

V usage is TRBV19 and J usage is TRBJ2-7, with D perhaps assigned TRBD1 or TRBD2 (5 bases each). V was trimmed by 3 bases and J by 0 bases, leaving 12 bases between them. The CDR3 consists of 15 residues. CDR1 is LNHDA and CDR2 is SQIVND in the germline V gene (reference sequence). CDR3 nucleotide sequence: TGTGCCAGTAGTATTGGGGGAGCTAACTCCTACGAGCAGTACTTC. This sequence encodes CASSIGGANSYEQYF.

V gene TRBV2 combines with J gene TRBJ1-4; D is uncertain. V shed 7 bases and J shed 3 bases, with 12 bases lying between them. Per the germline V gene, CDR1 is SNHLY and CDR2 is FYNNEI. CDR3 length: 14 residues. This chain's CDR3 is CASNFAESNEKLFF. In DNA, the CDR3 is TGTGCCAGCAATTTCGCAGAGTCTAATGAAAAACTGTTTTTT. The complete variable domain, with remaining parts taken from reference TRBV2 and TRBJ1-4, reads EPEVTQTPSHQVTQMGQEVILRCVPISNHLYFYWYRQILGQKVEFLVSFYNNEISEKSEIFDDQFSVERPDGSNFTLKIRSTKLEDSAMYFCASNFAESNEKLFFGSGTQLSVL.

In nucleotides, the CDR3 is TGTGCCAGCAGTTTCATCAGTGGGCCATCCTACGAGCAGTACTTC. As protein: CASSFISGPSYEQYF. The chain employs TRBV27 and TRBJ2-7, with unresolved D. V shed 3 bases and J shed 1 base, with 13 bases lying between them. The CDR3 has 15 amino acids. Germline V gene lookup returns CDR1 MNHEY and CDR2 SMNVEV (reference sequence).

The chain has TRBV5-6 and TRBJ1-3; 9 nucleotides align to TRBD1. Germline loops: CDR1 SGHDT, CDR2 YYEEEE. The V and J ends lost 1 base and 5 bases, in that order; junction bases with no gene match: 13. This CDR3 spans 18 amino acids. CDR3 coding DNA: TGTGCCAGCAGCTTGTTGCTATCAGGGACAGGGAACCGAAACACCATATATTTT. It translates to CASSLLLSGTGNRNTIYF.

This rearrangement joins TRBV30 to TRBJ2-7; 8 nucleotides agree with TRBD1. Germline trimming cut 8 bases from V and 3 bases from J; bases unmatched to any gene: 3. Germline assignment: CDR1 GTSNPN and CDR2 SVGIG (reference sequence). The CDR3 covers 11 residues. CDR3 in amino acids: CAIGQGYEQYF. CDR3 in DNA: TGTGCCATAGGACAGGGCTACGAGCAGTACTTC.

V usage is TRBV4-1 and J usage is TRBJ2-7, with 8 nucleotides matching TRBD1. V shed 4 bases and J 2 bases; nucleotides not matched to a gene: 7. The CDR3 is 15 amino acids. Germline CDR1 MGHRA, CDR2 YSYEKL. CDR3 sequence: CASSLDPGQAYEQYF. For the CDR3, the DNA is TGCGCCAGCAGCCTAGATCCGGGACAGGCCTACGAGCAGTACTTC.

V is TRBV2 and J is TRBJ1-3; a possible D gene is TRBD1 (5 bases). The CDR3 contains 15 residues. Germline CDR1 reads SNHLY; CDR2 reads FYNNEI. The germline V and J ends were trimmed by 7 bases and 0 bases, with 13 bases remaining between them. This chain's CDR3 is CASNRQLFSGNTIYF. The CDR3 DNA is TGTGCCAGCAACAGACAGCTATTCTCTGGAAACACCATATATTTT.

Here the CDR3 DNA reads TGTGCCAGTAGTATAGTCGGGTCTGCGGACACCATATATTTT. Its translation: CASSIVGSADTIYF. V gene TRBV19 combines with J gene TRBJ1-3; D not certain. Germline values: CDR1 LNHDA, CDR2 SQIVND (reference sequence). V lost 1 base and J lost 8, with 12 bases in between. The CDR3 consists of 14 residues.

V is TRBV19 and J is TRBJ1-1; D is unclear. V was trimmed by 8 bases and J by 3 bases, leaving 13 bases between them. Looked up from germline, CDR1 is LNHDA and CDR2 is SQIVND (reference sequence). The CDR3 consists of 13 residues. The CDR3 bases are TGTGCCAGTTCTTACCCCCGGGACACTGAAGCTTTCTTT. The encoded protein is CASSYPRDTEAFF.